This T cell receptor beta chain came from a study of T-cell reconstitution after alpha-beta-depleted transplantation in children. Germline V gene sequence: CDR1 MGHRA, CDR2 YSYEKL. J was trimmed by 4 bases and V by 1 base; bases with no gene match: 6. This CDR3 is 15 amino acids long. Construction of the TCRbeta library involved unique molecular identifiers. TCRdb reprocessed the PCR reads via MiXCR and lists one record per CDR3 protein. The data contain about 340,000 distinct CDR3 sequences, 10% to 13% of them singletons. J is TRBJ2-7 and V is TRBV4-1; 8 nucleotides match TRBD2. This receptor was obtained from a human donor who donated a stem cell graft to a child with acute lymphoblastic leukemia. The specimen comprised PBMCs from the stem cell graft donor, sampled from the stem cell graft. CDR3 in DNA: TGCGCCAGCAGCCAAGGTGTCGCGGGGGGATACGAGCAGTACTTC. It codes for CASSQGVAGGYEQYF.